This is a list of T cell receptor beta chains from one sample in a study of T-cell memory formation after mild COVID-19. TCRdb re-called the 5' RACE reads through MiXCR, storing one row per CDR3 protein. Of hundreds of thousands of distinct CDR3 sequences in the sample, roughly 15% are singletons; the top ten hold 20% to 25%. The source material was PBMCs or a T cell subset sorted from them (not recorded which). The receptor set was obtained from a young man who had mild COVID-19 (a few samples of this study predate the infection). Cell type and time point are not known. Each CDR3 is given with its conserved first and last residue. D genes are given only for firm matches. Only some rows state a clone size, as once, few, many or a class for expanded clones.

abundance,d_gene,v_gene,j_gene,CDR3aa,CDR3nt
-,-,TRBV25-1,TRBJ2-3,CASSGHGLTDTQYF,TGTGCCAGCAGTGGGCACGGATTAACAGATACGCAGTATTTT
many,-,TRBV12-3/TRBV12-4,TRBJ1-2,CASSFGAWGYGYTF,TGTGCCAGCAGTTTCGGGGCCTGGGGCTATGGCTACACCTTC
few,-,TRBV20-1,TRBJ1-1,CSARAQDEAFF,TGCAGTGCTAGGGCACAGGATGAAGCTTTCTTT
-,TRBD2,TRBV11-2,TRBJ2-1,CASSLFSGGRNEQFF,TGTGCCAGCAGCTTATTTAGCGGGGGGCGTAATGAGCAGTTCTTC
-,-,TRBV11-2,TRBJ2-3,CASSLAARTLEITDTQYF,TGTGCCAGCAGCTTAGCAGCCCGGACACTTGAGATCACAGATACGCAGTATTTT
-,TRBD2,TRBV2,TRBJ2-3,CASIGTSVLSTDTQYF,TGTGCCAGCATCGGGACTAGCGTTTTAAGCACAGATACGCAGTATTTT
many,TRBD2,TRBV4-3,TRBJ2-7,CASSQDLAASYEQYF,TGCGCCAGCAGCCAAGACCTAGCGGCCTCCTACGAGCAGTACTTC
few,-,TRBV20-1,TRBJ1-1,CSARQGNTEAFF,TGCAGTGCTAGGCAGGGGAACACTGAAGCTTTCTTT
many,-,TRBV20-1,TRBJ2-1,CSAPDSREDEQFF,TGCAGTGCTCCGGACTCAAGAGAGGATGAGCAGTTCTTC
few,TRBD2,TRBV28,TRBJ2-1,CASRVPTAGDFVNEQFF,TGTGCCAGCAGAGTCCCCACAGCGGGGGACTTTGTTAATGAGCAGTTCTTC
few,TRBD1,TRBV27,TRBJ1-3,CASKTGTAGNTIYF,TGTGCCAGTAAAACCGGGACAGCTGGAAACACCATATATTTT
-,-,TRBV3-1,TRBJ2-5,CASSFGEVETQYF,TGTGCCAGCAGCTTTGGGGAGGTAGAGACCCAGTACTTC
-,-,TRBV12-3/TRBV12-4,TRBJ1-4,CASRVTPRDEKLFF,TGTGCCAGCAGGGTGACTCCTCGGGATGAAAAACTGTTTTTT
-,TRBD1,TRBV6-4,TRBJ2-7,CASSQETGYEQYF,TGTGCCAGCAGCCAAGAGACAGGGTACGAGCAGTACTTC
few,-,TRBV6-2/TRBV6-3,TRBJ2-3,CASRRYTDTQYF,TGTGCCAGCAGGAGATACACAGATACGCAGTATTTT
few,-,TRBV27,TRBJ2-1,CASRTLTGYYNEQFF,TGTGCCAGCAGAACCCTTACAGGGTACTACAATGAGCAGTTCTTC
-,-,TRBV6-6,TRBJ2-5,CASSSGRVQETQYF,TGTGCCAGCAGTTCGGGGCGGGTCCAAGAGACCCAGTACTTC
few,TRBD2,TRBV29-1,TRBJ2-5,CSVDNIAGETQYF,TGCAGCGTTGACAATATAGCGGGAGAGACCCAGTACTTC
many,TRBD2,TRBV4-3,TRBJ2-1,CASSFTSGGYNEQFF,TGCGCCAGCAGCTTCACTAGCGGGGGTTACAATGAGCAGTTCTTC
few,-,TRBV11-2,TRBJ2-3,CASRTTYTDTQYF,TGTGCCAGCAGGACGACTTATACAGATACGCAGTATTTT
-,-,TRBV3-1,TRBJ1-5,CASSQMIRQPQHF,TGTGCCAGCAGCCAGATGATTCGTCAGCCCCAGCATTTT
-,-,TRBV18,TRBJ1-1,CASSPTGAGVLGSAFF,TGTGCCAGCTCACCGACCGGGGCAGGGGTTTTAGGAAGTGCTTTCTTT
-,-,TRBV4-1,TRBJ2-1,CASSQDGTGGPYNEQFF,TGCGCCAGCAGCCAAGATGGAACGGGGGGCCCCTACAATGAGCAGTTCTTC
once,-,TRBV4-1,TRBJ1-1,CASSQVQGDTEAFF,TGCGCCAGCAGCCAAGTACAGGGAGACACTGAAGCTTTCTTT